This is a list of T cell receptor beta chains from one sample in a study of T-cell reconstitution after alpha-beta-depleted transplantation in children. TCRdb passed the PCR reads through MiXCR, listing each CDR3 protein once. The table shows about 200,000 distinct CDR3 sequences, with approximately 6.9% occurring only once. The sequences come from PBMCs, collected before TCRalphabeta/CD19-depleted stem cell transplant. The receptors shown here come from a boy between 2 and 15 years old with acute lymphoblastic leukemia, due to receive a stem cell transplant. Each CDR3 is given with its conserved first and last residue. Clone sizes are given selectively: once, few, many, or a class where the clone is expanded.

V gene	J gene	clone size	CDR3 protein
TRBV28	TRBJ2-1	many	CASTGTSADNEQFF
TRBV6-5	TRBJ2-7	-	CASSYPGQRSYEQYF
TRBV12-3/TRBV12-4	TRBJ2-1	many	CASRSDAQFF
TRBV11-2	TRBJ2-6	many	CASSPRRRSGPQPGANVLTF
TRBV19	TRBJ2-4	few	CASSTLDAKNIQYF
TRBV19	TRBJ2-1	many	CASSFLGQGTHNEQFF
TRBV29-1	TRBJ2-4	many	CSGGSEGNIQYF
TRBV29-1	TRBJ2-5	many	CSARGGAETQYF
TRBV7-9	TRBJ2-1	many	CASSQGTFSGNEQFF
TRBV20-1	TRBJ2-3	many	CSPSTDTQYF
TRBV28	TRBJ2-1	many	CASSTLLREDNEQFF
TRBV6-2/TRBV6-3	TRBJ2-5	many	CASRFGRPETQYF
TRBV20-1	TRBJ2-5	many	CSPREGIASQETQYF
TRBV5-5	TRBJ1-2	many	CASSLVDRGLGYTF
TRBV5-1	TRBJ2-7	-	CASSLWQGAGEQYF
TRBV28	TRBJ2-7	many	CASSLAGSHEQYF
TRBV21-1	TRBJ1-6	many	CASSNSGQGFNNSPLHF
TRBV5-1	TRBJ1-1	-	CASSLEAQGSMNTEAFF
TRBV7-9	TRBJ2-7	many	CASSLPEGNSYEQYF
TRBV19	TRBJ2-3	many	CASSVLGSDTQYF
TRBV14	TRBJ2-7	many	CASSHRVSSYEQYF
TRBV29-1	TRBJ2-1	many	CSVTSGRRDEQFF
TRBV9	TRBJ1-3	many	CASSSSTGVGYSGNTIYF
TRBV25-1	TRBJ2-2	many	CASSDIGTSGGHTGELFF
TRBV7-9	TRBJ1-4	many	CASSSDRVGEKLFF
TRBV28	TRBJ1-1	many	CASSPGLGRGNTEAFF
TRBV29-1	TRBJ2-5	many	CSVGSATRETQYF
TRBV10-3	TRBJ1-6	many	CAISVSGVVLNSPLHF
TRBV20-1	TRBJ1-1	few	CSAGSGRGMNTEAFF
TRBV28	TRBJ2-3	many	CASSFPGSTDTQYF
TRBV5-1	TRBJ2-5	many	CASSWTGGGETQYF
TRBV19	TRBJ2-5	many	CASSPPTVETQYF
TRBV20-1	TRBJ2-3	many	CSAQRARGSTDTQYF
TRBV7-9	TRBJ1-2	few	CASSLGAAGDGYTF
TRBV7-3	TRBJ1-1	few	CASSLTPDGGPEAFF
TRBV20-1	TRBJ2-5	many	CSASGENVMYGETQYF
TRBV2	TRBJ2-4	many	CASSPVPLTYRTLRNIQYF
TRBV29-1	TRBJ2-3	many	CSVAELDRFTDTQYF
TRBV12-3/TRBV12-4	TRBJ2-1	many	CASCLGGSDNEQFF
TRBV11-2	TRBJ2-1	many	CASSLAGGGGYNEQFF
TRBV6-1	TRBJ2-1	many	CASSRLAQSSYNEQFF
TRBV4-1	TRBJ2-2	many	CASSQMDRYTGELFF
TRBV10-3	TRBJ2-1	many	CAINGVPGTEQFF
TRBV12-3/TRBV12-4	TRBJ1-2	many	CASSEKQGAGGYTF
TRBV7-9	TRBJ2-3	many	CASRRTGAGDTQYF
TRBV10-3	TRBJ1-5	large	CAIREDRTNQPQHF
TRBV19	TRBJ2-7	many	CASSQLTGGEQYF
TRBV3-1	TRBJ2-1	many	CASSQDWASSYNEQFF
TRBV12-3/TRBV12-4	TRBJ2-5	many	CASSWDRTPQETQYF
TRBV20-1	TRBJ2-5	many	CSARGGQTQYF
TRBV20-1	TRBJ1-4	many	CSASTGSGFEKLFF
TRBV19	TRBJ2-3	many	CASQPGRTDTQYF
TRBV20-1	TRBJ2-1	many	CSVGTGQFF
TRBV7-2	TRBJ1-2	-	CASSLGKEAHYGYTF